This TCR beta chain came from a study of T-cell reconstitution after alpha-beta-depleted transplantation in children. This clonotype was seen repeatedly, ten times or more. Its antigen is not known. Overall study results and limits: Roughly two months post-transplant, alpha-beta T cells reportedly originated from several hundred graft clones that had expanded. In some patients, recipient T cells and intrathymic progenitors surviving conditioning explained high day-60 diversity. Newly produced T cells mostly provided counts and TCRbeta diversity after one year, as hyperexpanded clones declined.

A TCRbeta library incorporating unique molecular identifiers was prepared. A single record per CDR3 protein comes from TCRdb applying MiXCR to the PCR reads. The table has about 260,000 distinct CDR3 sequences, about 9.9% seen once; the top ten hold about 25%. Trimming at V came to 3 bases and at J to 2 bases, leaving 4 bases not matched to a gene. Germline V gene sequence: CDR1 SGHRS, CDR2 YFSETQ. The CDR3 is 14 residues long. This receptor was obtained from a male patient aged 2-15 years who had a stem cell transplant for chronic granulomatous disease, so the T cells may come from the graft donor. V and J are TRBV5-1 and TRBJ2-7, with 8 bases aligning to TRBD1. Sequences were derived from peripheral blood, sampled 180 days after TCRalphabeta/CD19-depleted stem cell transplant. Written as DNA, the CDR3 is TGCGCCAGCAGCTGGGACAGGACTACCTACGAGCAGTACTTC. Translating gives CASSWDRTTYEQYF.